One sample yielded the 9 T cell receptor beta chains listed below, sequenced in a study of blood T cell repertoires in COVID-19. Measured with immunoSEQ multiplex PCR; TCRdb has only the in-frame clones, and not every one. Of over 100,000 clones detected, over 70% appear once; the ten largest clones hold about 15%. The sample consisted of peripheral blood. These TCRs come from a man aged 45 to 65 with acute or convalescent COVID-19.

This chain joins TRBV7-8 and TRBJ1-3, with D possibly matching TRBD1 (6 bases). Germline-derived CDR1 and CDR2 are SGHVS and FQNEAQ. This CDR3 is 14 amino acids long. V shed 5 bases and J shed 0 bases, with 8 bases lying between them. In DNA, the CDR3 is TGTGCCAGCAGCAACAGGGCCTCTGGAAACACCATATATTTT. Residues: CASSNRASGNTIYF.

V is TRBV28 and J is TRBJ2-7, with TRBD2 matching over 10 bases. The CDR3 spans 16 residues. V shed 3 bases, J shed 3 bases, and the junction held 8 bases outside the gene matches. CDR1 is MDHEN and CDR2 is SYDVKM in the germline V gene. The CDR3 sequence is CASSFPLAGEVYEQYF. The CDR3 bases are TGTGCCAGCAGTTTCCCCCTAGCGGGAGAGGTCTACGAGCAGTACTTC.

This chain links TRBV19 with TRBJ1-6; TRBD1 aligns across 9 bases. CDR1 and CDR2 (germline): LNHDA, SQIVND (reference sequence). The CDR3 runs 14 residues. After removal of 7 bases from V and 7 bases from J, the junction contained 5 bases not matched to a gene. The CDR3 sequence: CASIGTGRNSPLHF. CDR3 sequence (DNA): TGTGCCAGTATAGGGACAGGGCGGAATTCACCCCTCCACTTT. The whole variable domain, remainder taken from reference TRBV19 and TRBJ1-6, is DGGITQSPKYLFRKEGQNVTLSCEQNLNHDAMYWYRQDPGQGLRLIYYSQIVNDFQKGDIAEGYSVSREKKESFPLTVTSAQKNPTAFYLCASIGTGRNSPLHFGNGTRLTVT.

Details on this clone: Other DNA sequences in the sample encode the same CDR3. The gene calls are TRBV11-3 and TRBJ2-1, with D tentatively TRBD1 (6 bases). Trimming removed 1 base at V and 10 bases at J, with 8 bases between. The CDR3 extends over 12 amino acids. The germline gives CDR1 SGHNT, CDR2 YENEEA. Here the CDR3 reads CASSLGGPEQFF. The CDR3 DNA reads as TGTGCCAGCAGCTTAGGGGGGCCAGAGCAGTTCTTC.

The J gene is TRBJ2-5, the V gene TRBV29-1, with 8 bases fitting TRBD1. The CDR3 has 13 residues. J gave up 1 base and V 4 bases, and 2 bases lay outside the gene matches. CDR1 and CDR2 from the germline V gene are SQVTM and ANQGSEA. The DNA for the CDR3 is TGCAGCGTTGGGACAGGGCTCCAAGAGACCCAGTACTTC. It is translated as CSVGTGLQETQYF.

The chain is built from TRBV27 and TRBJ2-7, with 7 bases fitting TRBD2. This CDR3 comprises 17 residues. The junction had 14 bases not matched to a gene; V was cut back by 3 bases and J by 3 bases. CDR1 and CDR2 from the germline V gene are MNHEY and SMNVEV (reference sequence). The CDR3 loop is CASSFRAGLADHYEQYF. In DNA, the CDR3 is TGTGCCAGCAGTTTTAGGGCGGGGCTAGCGGACCACTACGAGCAGTACTTC.

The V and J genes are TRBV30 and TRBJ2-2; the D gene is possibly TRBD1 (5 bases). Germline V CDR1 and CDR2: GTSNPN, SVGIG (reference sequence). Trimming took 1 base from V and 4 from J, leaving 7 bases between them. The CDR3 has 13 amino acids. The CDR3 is CAWSGQSTGELFF. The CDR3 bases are TGTGCCTGGAGTGGACAGAGCACCGGGGAGCTGTTTTTT.

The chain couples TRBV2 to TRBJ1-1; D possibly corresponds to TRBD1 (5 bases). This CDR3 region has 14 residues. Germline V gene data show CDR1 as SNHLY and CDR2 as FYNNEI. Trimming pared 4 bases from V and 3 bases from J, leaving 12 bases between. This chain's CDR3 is CASSVRDSYTEAFF. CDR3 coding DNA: TGTGCCAGCAGTGTGCGAGACAGCTACACTGAAGCTTTCTTT.

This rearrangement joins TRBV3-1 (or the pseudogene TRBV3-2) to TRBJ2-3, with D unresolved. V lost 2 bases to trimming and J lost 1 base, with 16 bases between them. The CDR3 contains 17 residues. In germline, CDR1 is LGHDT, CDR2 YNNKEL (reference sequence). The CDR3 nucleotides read TGTGCCAGCAGCCAAACTCCTGAGGTGTGGGGCACAGATACGCAGTATTTT. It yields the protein CASSQTPEVWGTDTQYF.